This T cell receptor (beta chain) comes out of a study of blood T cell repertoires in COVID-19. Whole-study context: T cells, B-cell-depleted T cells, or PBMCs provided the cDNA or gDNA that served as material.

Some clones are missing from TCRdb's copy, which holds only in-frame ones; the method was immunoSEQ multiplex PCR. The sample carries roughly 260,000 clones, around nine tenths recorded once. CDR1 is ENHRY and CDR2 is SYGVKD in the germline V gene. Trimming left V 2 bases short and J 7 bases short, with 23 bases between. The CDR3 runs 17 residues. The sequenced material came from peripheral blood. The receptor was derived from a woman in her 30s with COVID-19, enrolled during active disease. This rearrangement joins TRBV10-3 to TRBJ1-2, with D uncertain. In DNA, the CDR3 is TGTGCCATCAGTGAGCAGTTACAGCTCCGATCTGTTTCTGGCTACACCTTC. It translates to CAISEQLQLRSVSGYTF.